This TCR beta chain is drawn from a study of blood T cells in healthy people across ages. Donors were healthy Caucasian individuals from Russia aged roughly 6 to 95. There were at least 5 micrograms of total RNA extracted from every sample. Study-wide results and limits: The lack of PBMC sorting stopped any conclusive naive versus antigen-experienced comparison.

Alongside a J-beta primer mix, a sample-barcoded 5' primer served in a second PCR lasting about 7 to 11 cycles. From each sample, at least 2.5 million paired-end reads containing CDR3 were obtained. TCRdb reprocessed the 5' RACE reads via MiXCR and lists one record per CDR3 protein. The data contain some 1.7 million distinct CDR3 sequences, 28% of them seen just once; the ten biggest clones take up about 8%. The CDR3 extends over 16 amino acids. Germline CDR1 reads SEHNR; CDR2 reads FQNEAQ (reference sequence). With V trimmed by 2 bases and J by 2 bases, 7 bases remained unmatched. Notes on this clonotype: Its antigen remains unidentified.

This rearrangement joins TRBV7-9 to TRBJ2-5, with TRBD1 identical over 8 bases. The specimen was blood. The clonotype was recovered from a woman aged 25 to 45 in good health. The CDR3 sequence is CASSLLQGAQQETQYF. In nucleotides, the CDR3 is TGTGCCAGCAGCTTACTCCAGGGGGCCCAACAAGAGACCCAGTACTTC.